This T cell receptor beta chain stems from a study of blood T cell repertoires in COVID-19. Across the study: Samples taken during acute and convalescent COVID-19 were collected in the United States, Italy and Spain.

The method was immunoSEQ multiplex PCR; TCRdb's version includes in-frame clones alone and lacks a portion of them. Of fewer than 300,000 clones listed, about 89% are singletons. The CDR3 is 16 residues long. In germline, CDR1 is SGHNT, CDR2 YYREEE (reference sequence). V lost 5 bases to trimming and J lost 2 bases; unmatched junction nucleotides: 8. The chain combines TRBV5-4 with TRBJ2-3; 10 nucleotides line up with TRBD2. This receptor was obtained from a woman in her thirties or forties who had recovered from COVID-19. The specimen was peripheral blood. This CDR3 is CASSTTSGIYTDTQYF. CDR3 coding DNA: TGTGCCAGCAGTACCACTAGCGGGATTTACACAGATACGCAGTATTTT.